The 18 T cell receptor beta chains reported below all come from one sample, sequenced in a study of shared clonotypes between healthy human individuals. This table comes from immunoSEQ multiplex PCR, and its TCRdb copy is limited to in-frame clones, with some not included. The top ten hold around 0.11% of the sample, which has around 600,000 clones, 85% to 95% seen once. Naive CD8 populations comprised CD45RO-negative cells positively selected for CCR7, excluding terminally differentiated effector memory CD45RA+ cells. The specimen was naive CD8+ T cells sorted from blood. Source of these receptors: a woman aged 25 to 39 in good health.

Of note for this clone: The same CDR3 is also encoded by other DNA sequences in this sample. This sequence joins TRBV5-4 and TRBJ2-7; D is undetermined. CDR1 is SGHNT and CDR2 is YYREEE in the germline V gene (reference sequence). V gave up 0 bases and J gave up 0 bases, with 7 bases separating them. CDR3 length: 14 amino acids. CDR3 amino acids: CASSLGGSSYEQYF. CDR3 coding DNA: TGTGCCAGCAGCTTGGGCGGAAGCTCCTACGAGCAGTACTTC.

CDR3 sequence (DNA): TGTGCCAGCTTAACAGGGGACGAGCAGTACTTC. As protein: CASLTGDEQYF. This sequence joins TRBV2 and TRBJ2-7; TRBD1 aligns across 7 bases. Trimming took 8 bases from V and 5 from J; bases not matched to a gene: 3. The CDR3 runs 11 residues. Per the germline V gene, CDR1 is SNHLY and CDR2 is FYNNEI. Full variable domain (outside the CDR3, taken from reference TRBV2 and TRBJ2-7): EPEVTQTPSHQVTQMGQEVILRCVPISNHLYFYWYRQILGQKVEFLVSFYNNEISEKSEIFDDQFSVERPDGSNFTLKIRSTKLEDSAMYFCASLTGDEQYFGPGTRLTVT.

This chain links TRBV7-9 with TRBJ2-7; TRBD2 might be the D (6 bases). Germline CDR1 SEHNR, CDR2 FQNEAQ (reference sequence). The ends were cut back, 1 base at V and 3 bases at J, with 13 bases in the middle. The CDR3 runs to 15 residues. As DNA, the CDR3 is TGTGCCAGCAGCTTAGTTGGCGGGGAGAGCTACGAGCAGTACTTC. It specifies CASSLVGGESYEQYF.

This sequence joins TRBV11-2 and TRBJ2-7, with TRBD1 matching over 9 bases. Germline V gene sequence: CDR1 SGHAT, CDR2 FQNNGV. The CDR3 spans 17 residues. J lost 2 bases, V lost 7 bases, and 15 bases had no gene match. The CDR3 region has the DNA TGTGCCAGCAACATAGCGTCCGGGACAGGGACGGCCTACGAGCAGTACTTC. This codes for CASNIASGTGTAYEQYF.

The gene calls are TRBV29-1 and TRBJ2-1, with D perhaps matching TRBD1 or TRBD2 (5 bases each). The CDR3 runs to 16 residues. Germline V gene lookup returns CDR1 SQVTM and CDR2 ANQGSEA. Trimming removed 0 bases at V and 3 bases at J, with 15 bases between. CDR3 sequence: CSVEDQGRENYNEQFF. CDR3 coding DNA: TGCAGCGTTGAAGATCAGGGAAGGGAGAACTACAATGAGCAGTTCTTC.

This clone was seen just once. CDR3 sequence (DNA): TGTGCCAGCAGCCGAAGGACTCTACAGGATACGCAGTATTTT. It yields the protein CASSRRTLQDTQYF. J is TRBJ2-3 and V is TRBV5-5; a possible D gene is TRBD2 (5 bases). The CDR3 extends over 14 amino acids. Between the trimmed V and J ends, which lost 4 bases and 6 bases, there was a span of 15 bases. Per germline, CDR1 SGHKS and CDR2 YYEKEE (reference sequence).

In DNA, the CDR3 is TGTGCCAACGACCCCGGGGTCTCTGGGGCCAACGTCCTGACTTTC. Translated, it gives CANDPGVSGANVLTF. This chain uses TRBV2 with TRBJ2-6; D might be TRBD2 (5 bases). V was pared by 10 bases and J by 0 bases, with 13 bases between. Germline CDR1 SNHLY, CDR2 FYNNEI. The CDR3 loop spans 15 amino acids.

The gene calls are TRBV28 and TRBJ2-7; D is undetermined. Germline-derived CDR1 and CDR2 are MDHEN and SYDVKM. The CDR3 has 12 residues. Trimming cost V 2 bases and J 2 bases, with 4 bases left between them. CDR3 DNA: TGTGCCAGCAGTTTAAATGCCTACGAGCAGTACTTC. Translation gives CASSLNAYEQYF.

The rearrangement uses TRBV6-6 and TRBJ1-2; TRBD1 is a possible D gene (5 bases). The ends were cut back, 5 bases at V and 7 bases at J, with 11 bases in the middle. CDR1 and CDR2 (germline): MNHNY, SVGAGI (reference sequence). The CDR3 runs 12 residues. CDR3 amino acids: CASSPLGGGYTF. The CDR3 DNA reads TGTGCCAGCAGTCCTCTGGGGGGTGGCTACACCTTC.

The V gene is TRBV5-4, the J gene TRBJ1-4, with 10 bases that match TRBD1. CDR3 length equals 15 residues. The germline gives CDR1 SGHNT, CDR2 YYREEE (reference sequence). V was pared by 4 bases and J by 7 bases, with 7 bases of the junction left unmatched. The CDR3 DNA is TGTGCCAGCAGCAGATCGACAGGGGGCGGTGAAAAACTGTTTTTT. Protein sequence: CASSRSTGGGEKLFF.

The chain links TRBV6-6 to TRBJ2-7; D ambiguous. V lost 4 bases and J lost 6, with 7 bases in between. Germline CDR1 MNHNY, CDR2 SVGAGI (reference sequence). This CDR3 has 11 residues. CDR3 DNA: TGTGCCAGCAGTTCCCTGCGCGAGCAGTACTTC. This codes for CASSSLREQYF.

The chain recombines TRBV11-2 with TRBJ2-3; TRBD2 aligns across 7 bases. Germline assignment: CDR1 SGHAT and CDR2 FQNNGV. There are 15 residues in the CDR3. Unmatched junction bases numbered 7, after V lost 5 bases and J lost 2 bases. The CDR3 reads CASSHWLADTDTQYF. CDR3 in DNA: TGTGCCAGCAGCCACTGGCTAGCGGACACAGATACGCAGTATTTT.

Concerning this clone itself: At the DNA level, this CDR3 is encoded by other sequences in the same sample as well. V gene TRBV9 combines with J gene TRBJ2-1, with 7 bases aligning to TRBD2. CDR3 size: 15 residues. Per the germline V gene, CDR1 is SGDLS and CDR2 is YYNGEE. V trimming: 0 bases; J trimming: 0 bases; junction bases outside the gene matches: 0. The CDR3 loop reads CASSVGTSSYNEQFF. The CDR3 DNA is TGTGCCAGCAGCGTAGGGACTAGCTCCTACAATGAGCAGTTCTTC.

This sequence joins TRBV28 and TRBJ1-3, with D perhaps TRBD1 (5 bases). CDR1 is MDHEN, CDR2 SYDVKM, per germline. The CDR3 length is 15 residues. Deletions cut 1 base from V and 2 bases from J, with 9 bases between. The CDR3 DNA sequence: TGTGCCAGCAGTTTATATCAGGGTGCTGGAAACACCATATATTTT. Its protein is CASSLYQGAGNTIYF. Filled out from reference TRBV28 and TRBJ1-3, the complete variable domain reads DVKVTQSSRYLVKRTGEKVFLECVQDMDHENMFWYRQDPGLGLRLIYFSYDVKMKEKGDIPEGYSVSREKKERFSLILESASTNQTSMYLCASSLYQGAGNTIYFGEGSWLTVV.

The V and J genes are TRBV7-9 and TRBJ2-7; no reliable D call. This CDR3 contains 14 residues. Germline assignment: CDR1 SEHNR and CDR2 FQNEAQ (reference sequence). Trimming took off 1 base at V and 3 bases at J, with 10 bases between the two ends. The CDR3 reads CASSLVVNYYEQYF. The CDR3 coding sequence is TGTGCCAGCAGCTTAGTAGTCAATTACTACGAGCAGTACTTC.

CDR3 amino acids: CASAAGLGYGYTF. The CDR3 DNA is TGTGCCAGCGCCGCAGGGTTGGGTTATGGCTACACCTTC. The chain combines TRBV7-9 with TRBJ1-2; TRBD1 might be the D (5 bases). The CDR3 has 13 amino acids. Germline V CDR1 and CDR2: SEHNR, FQNEAQ (reference sequence). Trimming stripped 8 bases from V and 5 bases from J, with 15 bases between.

This chain uses TRBV29-1 with TRBJ2-7; a weak D match, TRBD2 (5 bases). Trimming took off 5 bases at V and 5 bases at J, with 16 bases between the two ends. CDR3 length equals 13 residues. Germline loops: CDR1 SQVTM, CDR2 ANQGSEA. The DNA for the CDR3 is TGCAGCGTTATCACGGGGTGGCTCAACGAGCAGTACTTC. It yields the protein CSVITGWLNEQYF.

The rearrangement joins TRBV9 to TRBJ1-3; D unclear. This CDR3 has 18 residues. Trimming removed 4 bases at V and 0 bases at J, with 20 bases between. Germline assignment: CDR1 SGDLS and CDR2 YYNGEE. The CDR3 sequence: CASSPQSTYPYSGNTIYF. CDR3 bases: TGTGCCAGCAGCCCTCAATCTACTTACCCTTACTCTGGAAACACCATATATTTT.